This TCR beta chain is drawn from a study of identical twins. Each CDR3 protein gets one entry after TCRdb re-called the 5' RACE reads with MiXCR. The sample lists approximately 550,000 distinct CDR3 sequences; around 22% were seen once. This clonotype turned up a few times. No antigen is known for it. V was pared by 5 bases and J by 4 bases, with 6 bases of the junction left unmatched. Per germline, CDR1 KGHDR and CDR2 SFDVKD. The CDR3 runs 16 residues. Study results and limitations: Reduced insertions were recorded for abundant cord blood beta clonotypes, with no such pattern in memory repertoires.

These same records also appear under a second study, on yellow fever vaccine responses in identical twins.

Sequenced input: CD4+ T cells sorted from blood. The sequence derives from a woman between 18 and 29 years old in good health. The chain links TRBV24-1 to TRBJ2-1; 11 bases are shared with TRBD2. The CDR3 coding sequence is TGTGCCACCAGTGCACCAGGGACTAGCGGATACAATGAGCAGTTCTTC. This sequence encodes CATSAPGTSGYNEQFF.